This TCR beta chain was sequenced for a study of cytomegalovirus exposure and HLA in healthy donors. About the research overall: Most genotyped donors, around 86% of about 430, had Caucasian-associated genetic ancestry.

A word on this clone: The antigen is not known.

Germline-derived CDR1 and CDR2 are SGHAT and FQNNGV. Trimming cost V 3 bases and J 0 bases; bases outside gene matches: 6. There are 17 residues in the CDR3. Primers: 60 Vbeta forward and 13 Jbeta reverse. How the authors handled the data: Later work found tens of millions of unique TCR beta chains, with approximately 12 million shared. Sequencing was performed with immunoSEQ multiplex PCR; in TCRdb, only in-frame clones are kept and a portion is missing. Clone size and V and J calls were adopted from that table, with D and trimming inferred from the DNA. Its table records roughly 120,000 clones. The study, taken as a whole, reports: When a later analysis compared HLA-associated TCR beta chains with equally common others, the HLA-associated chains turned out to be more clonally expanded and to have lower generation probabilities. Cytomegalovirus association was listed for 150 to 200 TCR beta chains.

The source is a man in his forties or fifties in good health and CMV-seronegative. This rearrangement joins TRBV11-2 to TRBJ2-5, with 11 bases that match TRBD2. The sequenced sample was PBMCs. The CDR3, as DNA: TGTGCCAGCAGCTTCTCGGCTAGCGGGGGGTACCAAGAGACCCAGTACTTC. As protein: CASSFSASGGYQETQYF.